Listed below are T cell receptor beta chains from one sample, sequenced in a study of response to subunit inactivated influenza vaccine. From the RT-PCR reads, TCRdb called clonotypes with MiXCR, one entry per CDR3 protein. Among fewer than 800,000 distinct CDR3 sequences, 15% to 18% were seen once, and the ten largest hold roughly 10%. This specimen consisted of PBMCs from blood, obtained roughly 13 days after vaccination. The source is a man over 45 who received an inactivated influenza vaccine. CDR3s include the opening cysteine and the closing phenylalanine or tryptophan. Fields, in order: D gene, J gene, V gene, clone size, CDR3 protein, CDR3 DNA. The D gene is left open where the match is weak. The listing skips clone size in some rows; elsewhere it reads once, few, many or a size class.

d_call: .; j_call: TRBJ1-2; v_call: TRBV14; clone_size: .; cdr3_aa: CASSQQGLWNGYTF; cdr3_nt: TGTGCCAGCAGCCAACAGGGATTGTGGAATGGCTACACCTTC
d_call: .; j_call: TRBJ1-3; v_call: TRBV3-1; clone_size: few; cdr3_aa: CASSQEVISGNTIYF; cdr3_nt: TGTGCCAGCAGCCAAGAAGTGATCTCTGGAAACACCATATATTTT
d_call: .; j_call: TRBJ2-5; v_call: TRBV15; clone_size: .; cdr3_aa: CATESEKETQYF; cdr3_nt: TGTGCCACCGAGTCTGAGAAAGAGACCCAGTACTTC
d_call: .; j_call: TRBJ2-1; v_call: TRBV5-1; clone_size: .; cdr3_aa: CASSVQGIAYNEQFF; cdr3_nt: TGCGCCAGCAGCGTCCAGGGGATCGCCTACAATGAGCAGTTCTTC
d_call: .; j_call: TRBJ2-4; v_call: TRBV3-1; clone_size: .; cdr3_aa: CASSQAGTVLAKNIQYF; cdr3_nt: TGTGCCAGCAGCCAAGCAGGCACAGTCCTAGCCAAAAACATTCAGTACTTC
d_call: .; j_call: TRBJ2-3; v_call: TRBV5-1; clone_size: .; cdr3_aa: CASSLDSYGDTQYF; cdr3_nt: TGCGCCAGCAGCTTGGATTCGTACGGGGATACGCAGTATTTT
d_call: .; j_call: TRBJ1-2; v_call: TRBV4-3; clone_size: .; cdr3_aa: CASSRNRAPIYHDNGYTF; cdr3_nt: TGCGCCAGCAGCCGGAACAGGGCTCCAATTTATCATGACAATGGCTACACCTTC
d_call: .; j_call: TRBJ2-3; v_call: TRBV7-2; clone_size: .; cdr3_aa: CASSSQQGGVQYF; cdr3_nt: TGTGCCAGCAGCTCCCAGCAGGGAGGCGTTCAGTATTTT
d_call: .; j_call: TRBJ2-1; v_call: TRBV24-1; clone_size: .; cdr3_aa: CATSDFPRSPTQFF; cdr3_nt: TGTGCCACCAGTGACTTTCCCAGGAGCCCAACCCAGTTCTTC
d_call: .; j_call: TRBJ2-5; v_call: TRBV29-1; clone_size: few; cdr3_aa: CSVVFGGMGETQYF; cdr3_nt: TGCAGCGTTGTCTTTGGGGGAATGGGTGAGACCCAGTACTTC
d_call: TRBD2; j_call: TRBJ2-1; v_call: TRBV20-1; clone_size: .; cdr3_aa: CSARDGLAGVNEQFF; cdr3_nt: TGCAGTGCTAGAGATGGACTAGCGGGGGTGAATGAGCAGTTCTTC